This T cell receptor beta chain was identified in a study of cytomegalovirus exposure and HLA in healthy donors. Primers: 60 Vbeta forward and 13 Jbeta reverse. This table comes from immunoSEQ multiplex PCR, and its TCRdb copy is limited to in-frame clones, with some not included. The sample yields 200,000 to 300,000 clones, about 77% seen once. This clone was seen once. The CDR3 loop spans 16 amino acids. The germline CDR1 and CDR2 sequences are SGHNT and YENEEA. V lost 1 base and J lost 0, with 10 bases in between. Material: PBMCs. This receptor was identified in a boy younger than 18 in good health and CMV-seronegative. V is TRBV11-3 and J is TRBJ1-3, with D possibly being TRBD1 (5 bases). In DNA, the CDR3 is TGTGCCAGCAGCTTAGGAGACAGTAACTCTGGAAACACCATATATTTT. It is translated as CASSLGDSNSGNTIYF.